This entry lists 32 T cell receptor beta chains sequenced from one sample in a study of T cell responses to AZD1222 COVID-19 vaccine. Clones were read by immunoSEQ multiplex PCR, and TCRdb kept only the in-frame ones, dropping some. The sample holds more than 90,000 clones; 70% to 85% are singletons and the top ten take approximately 15%. The sample was peripheral blood, taken 28 days after the second AZD1222 dose. The receptors stem from an adult who received the AZD1222 COVID-19 vaccine.

J is TRBJ2-7 and V is TRBV7-2, with D hard to call. V lost 2 bases and J lost 6, with 20 bases in between. The CDR3 sequence is 16 residues long. CDR1 SGHTA and CDR2 FQGNSA come from the germline V gene. As DNA, the CDR3 is TGTGCCAGCAGCTTATACAGAGCACCACTTTCTCCCGAGCAGTACTTC. Its protein is CASSLYRAPLSPEQYF. Variable domain in full (rest from reference TRBV7-2 and TRBJ2-7): GAGVSQSPSNKVTEKGKDVELRCDPISGHTALYWYRQSLGQGLEFLIYFQGNSAPDKSGLPSDRFSAERTGGSVSTLTIQRTQQEDSAVYLCASSLYRAPLSPEQYFGPGTRLTVT.

The chain recombines TRBV2 with TRBJ1-2; D gene unclear. CDR3 size: 14 residues. Trimming removed 6 bases from V and 2 bases from J, with 13 bases in between. CDR1 is SNHLY and CDR2 is FYNNEI in the germline V gene. CDR3 sequence reads: CASSADLVNYGYTF. In nucleotides, the CDR3 is TGTGCCAGCAGCGCGGACTTAGTGAACTATGGCTACACCTTC.

The chain couples TRBV27 to TRBJ1-1; TRBD1 matches 10 bases. Germline CDR1 reads MNHEY; CDR2 reads SMNVEV (reference sequence). V lost 3 bases and J lost 5; bases outside the gene matches: 6. The CDR3 is 15 amino acids. CDR3 protein: CASSFSGTGDTEAFF. For the CDR3, the DNA is TGTGCCAGCAGTTTCAGCGGGACAGGGGATACTGAAGCTTTCTTT.

V usage is TRBV5-1 and J usage is TRBJ1-4, with TRBD1 matching over 7 bases. Trimming removed 3 bases from V and 1 base from J; junction bases left unmatched: 3. The CDR3 extends over 15 amino acids. Germline V lookup: CDR1 SGHRS, CDR2 YFSETQ. The CDR3 sequence: CASSSGTVTNEKLFF. CDR3 nucleotide sequence: TGCGCCAGCAGCTCCGGGACAGTAACTAATGAAAAACTGTTTTTT.

The genes are TRBV4-3 and TRBJ1-1; TRBD1 matches 7 bases. The CDR3 runs to 18 residues. V lost 5 bases to trimming and J lost 3 bases; unmatched junction nucleotides: 18. Germline-derived CDR1 and CDR2 are LGHNA and YSLEER. This chain's CDR3 is CASSERTSSTGRDTEAFF. The CDR3 bases are TGCGCCAGCAGCGAGAGGACCAGTTCGACAGGGAGGGACACTGAAGCTTTCTTT.

This chain uses TRBV4-3 with TRBJ1-5, with D possibly TRBD1 on 6 matching bases. This CDR3 is built from 16 residues. Per germline, CDR1 LGHNA and CDR2 YSLEER. The V end was cut by 2 bases, the J end by 2 bases, with 13 bases between. The CDR3 DNA is TGCGCCAGCAGCCAAAGTTACAGGGTGGGCAATCAGCCCCAGCATTTT. Translation gives CASSQSYRVGNQPQHF.

J is TRBJ1-2 and V is TRBV6-1; D gene ambiguous. The CDR3 loop spans 14 amino acids. CDR1 is MNHNS, CDR2 SASEGT, per germline. Deletions cut 1 base from V and 4 bases from J, with 10 bases between. The CDR3 DNA sequence: TGTGCCAGCAGTGAAGGTCCAGGCCTCTATGGCTACACCTTC. Its protein product is CASSEGPGLYGYTF.

The chain combines TRBV6-8 with TRBJ2-7; TRBD1 is a possible D gene (6 bases). V lost 7 bases to trimming and J lost 4 bases, with 11 bases between them. The CDR3 has 12 residues. Per the germline V gene, CDR1 is MNHGY and CDR2 is SAAAGT. CDR3 sequence (DNA): TGTGCCAGCAACCAGGGGCGATACGAGCAGTACTTC. Its translation is CASNQGRYEQYF.

This rearrangement joins TRBV3-1 (or the pseudogene TRBV3-2) to TRBJ2-5; TRBD2 might be the D (5 bases). CDR1 LGHDT and CDR2 YNNKEL come from the germline V gene (reference sequence). The CDR3 consists of 16 residues. With 2 bases removed from V and 6 bases from J, the gap between germline ends came to 19 bases. DNA of the CDR3: TGTGCCAGCAGCCAACTTGGTACTAGACATGTACAGACCCAGTACTTC. It is translated as CASSQLGTRHVQTQYF.

Note on this clone: Since a much larger clone is just one base distant, this may be a read error. The identical CDR3 is also encoded by other nucleotide sequences in the sample. The V and J genes are TRBV7-9 and TRBJ1-1; D might be TRBD1 (5 bases). Looked up from germline, CDR1 is SEHNR and CDR2 is FQNEAQ (reference sequence). CDR3 length: 13 amino acids. The V end lost 5 bases, the J end lost 3 bases, and 10 bases lay between the germline ends. The CDR3 coding sequence is TGTGCCAGCAGCCCCGCGGGGGACACTGAAGCTTTCTTT. Its translation: CASSPAGDTEAFF.

The CDR3 reads CASSLGFEQYF. In DNA form, the CDR3 reads TGTGCCAGCAGTTTGGGGTTCGAGCAGTACTTC. The chain combines TRBV6-5 with TRBJ2-7, with D unclear. The CDR3 is made up of 11 amino acids. The germline CDR1 and CDR2 sequences are MNHEY and SVGAGI. The germline V and J ends were trimmed by 4 bases and 6 bases, with 7 bases remaining between them.

The chain combines TRBV5-6 with TRBJ2-1, with 8 bases fitting TRBD2. V was clipped by 4 bases and J by 3 bases; unmatched bases: 6. Germline V gene data show CDR1 as SGHDT and CDR2 as YYEEEE. This CDR3 comprises 15 residues. Here the CDR3 DNA reads TGTGCCAGCAGCCCCATAGCGGGAATCTACAATGAGCAGTTCTTC. Its translation: CASSPIAGIYNEQFF.

V gene TRBV4-2 combines with J gene TRBJ2-1, with 9 bases aligning to TRBD2. Per germline, CDR1 LGHNA and CDR2 YNFKEQ. The CDR3 runs 16 residues. The trim removed 0 bases at V and 9 bases at J, leaving 9 bases unmatched. CDR3 protein: CASSQDIGGGAGEQFF. DNA for the CDR3: TGTGCCAGCAGCCAAGACATCGGCGGGGGGGCCGGTGAGCAGTTCTTC.

This chain links TRBV6-6 with TRBJ1-1; 8 positions match TRBD1. J was trimmed by 2 bases and V by 5 bases; bases with no gene match: 10. Germline-derived CDR1 and CDR2 are MNHNY and SVGAGI (reference sequence). The length of the CDR3 is 16 residues. CDR3 nucleotide sequence: TGTGCCAGCAGTCGACAGGGGCCGCCCTTTAACACTGAAGCTTTCTTT. This gives the protein CASSRQGPPFNTEAFF.

The chain carries TRBV6-5 and TRBJ1-2, with a weak D call TRBD1 (6 bases). CDR3 size: 13 residues. Per the germline V gene, CDR1 is MNHEY and CDR2 is SVGAGI. V lost 7 bases, J lost 4 bases, and 13 bases lay in between. CDR3 bases: TGTGCCAGCAAAAGGGGGGGAGCCTATGGCTACACCTTC. Its translation: CASKRGGAYGYTF.

V gene TRBV2 combines with J gene TRBJ2-2; D remains ambiguous. Germline V gene lookup returns CDR1 SNHLY and CDR2 FYNNEI. The CDR3 loop spans 18 amino acids. V was trimmed by 0 bases and J by 0 bases, leaving 14 bases between them. Here the CDR3 DNA reads TGTGCCAGCAGTGAAGCCGCAGAAAGGAGTACGAACACCGGGGAGCTGTTTTTT. Amino acid sequence: CASSEAAERSTNTGELFF.

V and J are TRBV7-2 and TRBJ2-3; D call uncertain. Per germline, CDR1 SGHTA and CDR2 FQGNSA. The CDR3 is 12 amino acids. V lost 8 bases to trimming and J lost 3 bases, with 9 bases between them. The CDR3 reads CASSPRTDTQYF. Written as DNA, the CDR3 is TGTGCCAGCTCCCCTCGAACAGATACGCAGTATTTT.

The chain joins TRBV4-2 to TRBJ2-2; 11 nucleotides line up with TRBD2. V gave up 0 bases and J gave up 7 bases; unmatched junction bases: 7. Germline CDR1 is LGHNA and CDR2 is YNFKEQ. This CDR3 is 17 amino acids long. The CDR3 coding sequence is TGTGCCAGCAGCCAAGACGTAGCGGGGGGGCCGATCGGGGAGCTGTTTTTT. Translated: CASSQDVAGGPIGELFF.

The rearrangement uses TRBV7-6 and TRBJ1-4; the D gene is possibly TRBD1 (6 bases). CDR1 is SGHVS, CDR2 FNYEAQ, per germline. The V and J ends lost 3 bases and 6 bases respectively, with 17 bases between them. This CDR3 is built from 16 residues. The CDR3 DNA is TGTGCCAGCAGCTTGCGCCGACGGGGGCTGGATGAAAAACTGTTTTTT. It encodes CASSLRRRGLDEKLFF. The full variable domain, rest sourced from reference TRBV7-6 and TRBJ1-4, is GAGVSQSPRYKVTKRGQDVALRCDPISGHVSLYWYRQALGQGPEFLTYFNYEAQQDKSGLPNDRFSAERPEGSISTLTIQRTEQRDSAMYRCASSLRRRGLDEKLFFGSGTQLSVL.

This chain connects TRBV7-2 to TRBJ2-1, with 10 bases matching TRBD2. The CDR3 loop spans 15 amino acids. From germline, CDR1 is SGHTA and CDR2 FQGNSA. J gave up 7 bases and V 4 bases, and 7 bases lay outside the gene matches. The CDR3 DNA reads as TGTGCCAGCAGCTCCCAGCGGGAGGGCTGGAATGAGCAGTTCTTC. This encodes CASSSQREGWNEQFF.

This clone appeared a single time. V is TRBV4-2 and J is TRBJ2-6; the D gene is possibly TRBD1 (6 bases). Between the trimmed V and J ends, which lost 1 base and 0 bases, there was a span of 10 bases. The CDR3 runs 17 residues. The V gene's germline CDR1 is LGHNA and CDR2 YNFKEQ. CDR3 bases: TGTGCCAGCAGCCAAGGGGACACCGACTCTGGGGCCAACGTCCTGACTTTC. Translation gives CASSQGDTDSGANVLTF.

This clone appeared once. V usage is TRBV6-5 and J usage is TRBJ1-1, with a possible D match to TRBD1 (6 bases). V lost 9 bases and J lost 6, with 14 bases in between. CDR1 and CDR2 from the germline V gene are MNHEY and SVGAGI. This CDR3 contains 12 residues. The CDR3 region is CASTTGMSEAFF. CDR3 nucleotides: TGTGCCAGTACTACAGGGATGTCTGAAGCTTTCTTT.

V usage is TRBV6-5 and J usage is TRBJ1-1; D possibly corresponds to TRBD1 (6 bases). Trimming left V 7 bases short and J 4 bases short, with 16 bases between. The CDR3 is 14 amino acids. The germline gives CDR1 MNHEY, CDR2 SVGAGI. CDR3 loop: CASTKGGAGTEAFF. For the CDR3, the DNA is TGTGCCAGCACAAAAGGGGGGGCGGGCACTGAAGCTTTCTTT.

This chain joins TRBV9 and TRBJ2-1; 9 positions match TRBD2. This CDR3 region has 15 residues. Germline values: CDR1 SGDLS, CDR2 YYNGEE. The junction had 9 bases not matched to a gene; V was cut back by 4 bases and J by 7 bases. The DNA for the CDR3 is TGTGCCAGCAGCACCCTGGGCGGGAGGGATAATGAGCAGTTCTTC. Its translation: CASSTLGGRDNEQFF.

This chain joins TRBV24-1 and TRBJ2-1; 10 nucleotides align to TRBD1. CDR1 is KGHDR and CDR2 is SFDVKD in the germline V gene. V lost 2 bases to trimming and J lost 6 bases; unmatched junction nucleotides: 3. This CDR3 is 15 amino acids long. CDR3 DNA sequence: TGTGCCACCAGTGATTCCAGGACAGGGGGCAATGAGCAGTTCTTC. It is translated as CATSDSRTGGNEQFF.

This chain uses TRBV12-2 with TRBJ2-7; no check of the table's D call, TRBD1, against the DNA was made. TRBV12-2 is noted as a pseudogene. CDR3 length equals 19 residues. The CDR3 here is CASRLGGPDRGRDGYEQYF. CDR3 DNA sequence: TGTGCAAGTCGCTTAGGAGGTCCGGACAGGGGGCGAGACGGGTACGAGCAGTACTTC.

The chain's CDR3 is CSVFDLDTEAFF. CDR3 nucleotide sequence: TGCAGCGTTTTTGACCTAGACACTGAAGCTTTCTTT. The chain links TRBV29-1 to TRBJ1-1; D remains ambiguous. Between the trimmed V and J ends, which lost 5 bases and 3 bases, there was a span of 10 bases. The germline CDR1 and CDR2 sequences are SQVTM and ANQGSEA. The CDR3 is made up of 12 amino acids.

The chain links TRBV25-1 to TRBJ2-1, with D perhaps TRBD1 or TRBD2 (6 bases each). Per germline, CDR1 MGHDK and CDR2 SYGVNS. The V gene lost 3 bases and the J gene lost 7 bases, with 19 bases spanning the gap. This CDR3 is built from 16 residues. The CDR3 coding sequence is TGTGCCAGCAGTGAGGGAGGAGGAACAGGGCTAAATGAGCAGTTCTTC. Amino acids: CASSEGGGTGLNEQFF.

This chain connects TRBV19 to TRBJ2-2; 7 bases are a match to TRBD1. The germline CDR1 and CDR2 sequences are LNHDA and SQIVND (reference sequence). Trimming took 8 bases from V and 8 from J; bases not matched to a gene: 14. The CDR3 totals 15 residues. The CDR3 protein is CASAKRGPGHGELFF. CDR3 bases: TGTGCCAGTGCTAAGAGGGGGCCCGGCCATGGGGAGCTGTTTTTT.

Written as DNA, the CDR3 is TGTGCCAGCAGTTGGTGGAGCTCCTACGAGCAGTACTTC. This gives the protein CASSWWSSYEQYF. The chain couples TRBV6-2 or TRBV6-3 to TRBJ2-7; D not certain. Trimming pared 4 bases from V and 0 bases from J, leaving 7 bases between. There are 13 residues in the CDR3. The germline V gene encodes CDR1 MNHEY and CDR2 SVGEGT.

The rearrangement uses TRBV6-7 and TRBJ2-3, with a possible D match to TRBD2 (6 bases). TRBV6-7 qualifies as an ORF whose function is uncertain. The CDR3 extends over 16 amino acids. With 5 bases removed from V and 10 bases from J, the gap between germline ends came to 25 bases. CDR3 protein: CASSDRTRDSVVAQYF. Here the CDR3 DNA reads TGTGCCAGCAGTGATCGTACCCGGGACTCCGTCGTAGCGCAGTATTTT.

The chain combines TRBV27 with TRBJ2-1; TRBD2 might be the D (6 bases). The germline gives CDR1 MNHEY, CDR2 SMNVEV (reference sequence). This CDR3 has 16 residues. The ends were cut back, 6 bases at V and 0 bases at J, with 15 bases in the middle. Here the CDR3 reads CASRTEQGLSYNEQFF. CDR3 nucleotides: TGTGCCAGCAGGACGGAGCAGGGACTCTCCTACAATGAGCAGTTCTTC.